A selection of T cell receptor beta chains follows, all from one sample in a study of T cells in Graves' hyperthyroidism and ophthalmopathy. TCRdb independently ran MiXCR on the multiplex PCR reads; one entry per CDR3 protein. Of under 400,000 distinct CDR3 sequences in the sample, 15% to 20% were seen once. Material: blood. These receptors were taken from a woman aged 40 to 50 with Graves' ophthalmopathy. Each CDR3 is given with its conserved first and last residue. D genes are given only for firm matches. Some rows have no size entry. The others give once, few or many, or a class for an expanded clone.

D gene	V gene	clone size	J gene	CDR3 DNA	CDR3 protein
-	TRBV5-1	many	TRBJ2-7	TGCGCCAGCAGCGACTTAACCGGGACCGAAAGCTCCTACGAGCAGTACTTC	CASSDLTGTESSYEQYF
-	TRBV5-1	many	TRBJ1-1	TGCGCCAGCAGCGCAGGGGCTGCGAACACTGAAGCTTTCTTT	CASSAGAANTEAFF
-	TRBV28	-	TRBJ2-5	TGTGCCAGCAGTTCTGAGACCCAGTACTTC	CASSSETQYF
-	TRBV12-3/TRBV12-4	many	TRBJ1-2	TGTGCCAGCAGTTTAGGGGACCACTTCTATGGCTACACCTTC	CASSLGDHFYGYTF
-	TRBV6-1	once	TRBJ2-5	TGTGCCAGCAGCCACACGGGACCCCAAGAGACCCAGTACTTC	CASSHTGPQETQYF
TRBD2	TRBV29-1	many	TRBJ2-3	TGCAGCGTTAGTCAATCAGCGGGACTAAAAGTGGATACGCAGTATTTT	CSVSQSAGLKVDTQYF
TRBD1	TRBV13	many	TRBJ2-5	TGTGCCAGCAGCTTCGGGACAGATCAAGAGACCCAGTACTTC	CASSFGTDQETQYF
-	TRBV7-9	few	TRBJ1-6	TGTGCCAGCAGCTTGGGACACGGAAATTCACCCCTCCACTTT	CASSLGHGNSPLHF
-	TRBV27	many	TRBJ2-7	TGTGCCAGCAGTTTATCACAGGGACCAAGTTTGTACGAGCAGTACTTC	CASSLSQGPSLYEQYF
-	TRBV19	many	TRBJ2-5	TGTGCCACCTCGGAGGGCAGACTCCAAGAGACCCAGTACTTC	CATSEGRLQETQYF
-	TRBV7-2	many	TRBJ2-7	TGTGCCAGCAGCTTAGAGGCTAGTGGGAACGAGCAGTACTTC	CASSLEASGNEQYF
-	TRBV6-1	many	TRBJ1-1	TGTGCCAGCAGTGAAGGAACAGTCGAGGGGTATGAAGCTTTCTTT	CASSEGTVEGYEAFF
-	TRBV18	-	TRBJ2-7	TGTGCCAGCTCACCCCGGTTCGGTGGCTTATACGAGCAGTACTTC	CASSPRFGGLYEQYF
-	TRBV10-2	many	TRBJ1-5	TGCGCCAGCAGTGAGAGGGTCAAGAATCAGCCCCAGCATTTT	CASSERVKNQPQHF
-	TRBV5-1	many	TRBJ2-2	TGCGCCAGCAGCGGAGAGGGAGCGGCCGGGGAGCTGTTTTTT	CASSGEGAAGELFF
-	TRBV20-1	many	TRBJ1-5	TGCAGTGCTAGAGTCCCACGCTCTGGGGGCAATCAGCCCCAGCATTTT	CSARVPRSGGNQPQHF
TRBD1	TRBV20-1	many	TRBJ1-1	TGCAGTGCTAGTCAGGGGGGGAACACTGAAGCTTTCTTT	CSASQGGNTEAFF
-	TRBV28	many	TRBJ2-4	TGTGCCAGCAGTCCATCGGGGGAAAACATTCAGTACTTC	CASSPSGENIQYF
-	TRBV28	-	TRBJ1-2	TGTGCCAGCGCGCCCGTAAGAACTAACTATGGCTACATCTTC	CASAPVRTNYGYIF
-	TRBV7-2	-	TRBJ1-1	TGTGCCAGCAGCTTACCCTCGACGTCAGTGGGGTACAGATTGAACACTGAAGCTTTCTTT	CASSLPSTSVGYRLNTEAFF
-	TRBV20-1	few	TRBJ2-4	TGCAGTGCTAGCCCCCCGGCAGGGTCGGTAAACATTCAGTACTTC	CSASPPAGSVNIQYF
TRBD1	TRBV6-1	once	TRBJ1-1	TGTGCCAGCAGTGCTGACAGGGGGGACACTGAAGCTTTCTTT	CASSADRGDTEAFF
-	TRBV27	many	TRBJ2-6	TGTGCCAGCAGTTCCCACGCCAGCTCTGGGGCCAACGTCCTGACTTTC	CASSSHASSGANVLTF
-	TRBV10-1	many	TRBJ2-7	TGCGCCAGCAAGCCCGAAAGGCTTTACGAGCAGTACTTC	CASKPERLYEQYF
-	TRBV2	many	TRBJ1-5	TGTGCCAGCAGTGCGGACGCAAATCAGCCCCAGCATTTT	CASSADANQPQHF
-	TRBV27	many	TRBJ1-5	TGTGCCAGCAGTTTCGAGGGAAGCAATCAGCCCCAGCATTTT	CASSFEGSNQPQHF
-	TRBV27	-	TRBJ1-1	TGTGCCAGCAGTACCCACGTGGGGGGTCCGAACACTGAAGCTTTCTTT	CASSTHVGGPNTEAFF
-	TRBV27	-	TRBJ2-7	TGTGCCAGCAGTTTAGGGTCGATCAACTACGAGCAGTACTTC	CASSLGSINYEQYF
-	TRBV11-1	many	TRBJ2-7	TGTGCCAGCAGCTTTGGTCAGGGAGAATCGTACGAGCAGTACTTC	CASSFGQGESYEQYF
-	TRBV7-6	many	TRBJ1-1	TGTGCCAGCAGCAACCTCCAGGGTTCTGAAGCTTTCTTT	CASSNLQGSEAFF
-	TRBV5-1	many	TRBJ2-7	TGCGCCAGCAGCTTTAATAGTGCCTACGAGCAGTACTTC	CASSFNSAYEQYF
TRBD2	TRBV20-1	many	TRBJ2-3	TGCAGTGCCGATACGGTAGCGGGAGTCGATACGCAGTATTTT	CSADTVAGVDTQYF
TRBD1	TRBV28	-	TRBJ2-5	TGTGCCAGCAGTCCGCCTCTGACAGGGGGGCTAGAGACCCAGTACTTC	CASSPPLTGGLETQYF
-	TRBV10-3	many	TRBJ1-5	TGTGCCATCAGTGACCTTCCCTCGGGGGACCATCAGCCCCAGCATTTT	CAISDLPSGDHQPQHF
TRBD2	TRBV28	many	TRBJ2-7	TGTGCCAGCACGGGACTAGCGGATTACGAGCAGTACTTC	CASTGLADYEQYF
-	TRBV7-3	few	TRBJ1-1	TGTGCCAGCAGCTTAGGAGACAATCTCTCTGAAGCTTTCTTT	CASSLGDNLSEAFF
-	TRBV7-3	many	TRBJ2-7	TGTGCCAGCAGCTTCCCCGGGACCGAGCAGTACTTC	CASSFPGTEQYF
-	TRBV20-1	few	TRBJ2-2	TGCAGTGCTAGAGATCTGAGTAAGGGCACCGGGGAGCTGTTTTTT	CSARDLSKGTGELFF
-	TRBV13	many	TRBJ1-1	TGTGCCAGCAGCTTAGGCGGGCCAGAAGCTGAAGCTTTCTTT	CASSLGGPEAEAFF
-	TRBV29-1	few	TRBJ1-1	TGCAGCGTTCCAACAGAGGGCGCGGGCACTGAAGCTTTCTTT	CSVPTEGAGTEAFF
TRBD1	TRBV28	many	TRBJ1-1	TGTGCCAGCAGATCAGGGGGTTTCACTGAAGCTTTCTTT	CASRSGGFTEAFF
TRBD1	TRBV3-1	-	TRBJ1-3	TGTGCCAGCAGCCGAATACAGGGGCGTACCTCTGGAAACACCATATATTTT	CASSRIQGRTSGNTIYF
TRBD1	TRBV24-1	-	TRBJ2-7	TGTGCCACCAGTCCAGGGGGCGACGAGCAGTACTTC	CATSPGGDEQYF
TRBD2	TRBV5-1	many	TRBJ2-2	TGCGCCAGCAGCTGGGGACTAGCGGGAGGGCCGGGCACCGGGGAGCTGTTTTTT	CASSWGLAGGPGTGELFF